These T cell receptor beta chains were read from a single sample in a study of technical replicates of blood from a handful of donors. Data came from immunoSEQ multiplex PCR; TCRdb stores just in-frame clones and leaves some out. The table records tens of thousands of clones, 90% to 95% of them present only once. Sequencing used T cells isolated from PBMCs. These receptors were collected from a human donor in good health. Each CDR3 is given with its conserved first and last residue. A D gene is named only where the DNA matches it firmly. Not all rows give a size; the values are once, few, many and, for expanded clones, a class.

j_call: TRBJ1-4; clone_size: .; v_call: TRBV7-9; d_call: .; cdr3_nt: TGTGCCAGCAGCTCCCAGGGCCTGTTTAATGAAAAACTGTTTTTT; cdr3_aa: CASSSQGLFNEKLFF
j_call: TRBJ2-7; clone_size: .; v_call: TRBV11-2; d_call: TRBD2; cdr3_nt: TGTGCCAGCAGAACCCTAGCGGGAGGCGAGCAGTACTTC; cdr3_aa: CASRTLAGGEQYF
j_call: TRBJ2-5; clone_size: .; v_call: TRBV28; d_call: .; cdr3_nt: TGTGCCAGCAGTCCCAACCGGGACAACCAGTACTTC; cdr3_aa: CASSPNRDNQYF
j_call: TRBJ2-7; clone_size: .; v_call: TRBV16; d_call: TRBD1; cdr3_nt: TGTGCCAGCAGCCTCCGGGACAGGGCCTACGAGCAGTACTTC; cdr3_aa: CASSLRDRAYEQYF
j_call: TRBJ2-7; clone_size: .; v_call: TRBV5-1; d_call: .; cdr3_nt: TGCGCCAGCAGCCGGACAGCGCCCTCCTACGAGCAGTACTTC; cdr3_aa: CASSRTAPSYEQYF
j_call: TRBJ2-1; clone_size: .; v_call: TRBV7-8; d_call: TRBD2; cdr3_nt: TGTGCCAGCAGCTTCCCTACAGGAGCGGGGGTGTTTTACAATGAGCAGTTCTTC; cdr3_aa: CASSFPTGAGVFYNEQFF
j_call: TRBJ2-3; clone_size: .; v_call: TRBV28; d_call: TRBD1; cdr3_nt: TGTGCCAGCAGTGCTGTCCGGGACAGGTCTCACCCGGTCACAGATACGCAGTATTTT; cdr3_aa: CASSAVRDRSHPVTDTQYF
j_call: TRBJ2-2; clone_size: .; v_call: TRBV6-1; d_call: TRBD2; cdr3_nt: TGTGCCAGCAGTGAAGCTAGCGGGGACACCGGGGAGCTGTTTTTT; cdr3_aa: CASSEASGDTGELFF
j_call: TRBJ2-5; clone_size: .; v_call: TRBV6-1; d_call: .; cdr3_nt: TGTGCCAGCAGTGAAAGTTGGTGGCAGGGGAGTGGGACCCAGTACTTC; cdr3_aa: CASSESWWQGSGTQYF
j_call: TRBJ2-7; clone_size: .; v_call: TRBV18; d_call: TRBD1; cdr3_nt: TGTGCCAGCTCACCTGGACCGGGACAGGGGGCCTACGAGCAGTACTTC; cdr3_aa: CASSPGPGQGAYEQYF
j_call: TRBJ1-1; clone_size: .; v_call: TRBV7-2; d_call: .; cdr3_nt: TGTGCCAGCAGCTTACGTGAGGTCGGCACTGAAGCTTTCTTT; cdr3_aa: CASSLREVGTEAFF
j_call: TRBJ2-5; clone_size: .; v_call: TRBV6-5; d_call: TRBD1; cdr3_nt: TGTGCCAGCAGTCCAGGACAGGGGGGTCAAGAGACCCAGTACTTC; cdr3_aa: CASSPGQGGQETQYF
j_call: TRBJ2-7; clone_size: once; v_call: TRBV6-6; d_call: .; cdr3_nt: TGTGCCAGCAGTTTCGGTATTTCCTACGAGCAGTACTTC; cdr3_aa: CASSFGISYEQYF
j_call: TRBJ2-2; clone_size: .; v_call: TRBV5-4; d_call: .; cdr3_nt: TGTGCCAGCAGCAGAGGGGGCACCGGGGAGCTGTTTTTT; cdr3_aa: CASSRGGTGELFF
j_call: TRBJ1-5; clone_size: .; v_call: TRBV2; d_call: .; cdr3_nt: TGTGCCAGCAGCTCGTCGGGGTACTATCAGCCCCAGCATTTT; cdr3_aa: CASSSSGYYQPQHF
j_call: TRBJ2-7; clone_size: .; v_call: TRBV19; d_call: .; cdr3_nt: TGTGCCAGTAGTTTTGGGCCTTCAGGGGACGAGCAGTACTTC; cdr3_aa: CASSFGPSGDEQYF
j_call: TRBJ2-3; clone_size: .; v_call: TRBV29-1; d_call: .; cdr3_nt: TGCAGCGTTGAGGGCAGGGGTGCAGATACGCAGTATTTT; cdr3_aa: CSVEGRGADTQYF
j_call: TRBJ2-2; clone_size: .; v_call: TRBV5-4; d_call: .; cdr3_nt: TGTGCCAGCAGCTTGGAGAGGGTGCCCGGGGAGCTGTTTTTT; cdr3_aa: CASSLERVPGELFF
j_call: TRBJ2-7; clone_size: .; v_call: TRBV2; d_call: TRBD1; cdr3_nt: TGTGCCGCTCGACAGGGGCAGCCAAGCGACGAGCAGTACTTC; cdr3_aa: CAARQGQPSDEQYF
j_call: TRBJ2-3; clone_size: .; v_call: TRBV10-2; d_call: TRBD2; cdr3_nt: TGCGCCAGCAGTGACAAGTCTAGCGGATACACAGATACGCAGTATTTT; cdr3_aa: CASSDKSSGYTDTQYF
j_call: TRBJ2-7; clone_size: .; v_call: TRBV5-6; d_call: .; cdr3_nt: TGTGCCAGCAGCTTAGGCAGGGTGGAGTACGAGCAGTACTTC; cdr3_aa: CASSLGRVEYEQYF
j_call: TRBJ1-2; clone_size: .; v_call: TRBV19; d_call: .; cdr3_nt: TGTGCCAGTAAAATCGCAGGGGAAGAATCCGGCTACACCTTC; cdr3_aa: CASKIAGEESGYTF
j_call: TRBJ2-1; clone_size: once; v_call: TRBV12-5; d_call: .; cdr3_nt: TGTGCTAGTGGGATTACGGGACAAACCGATGAGCAGTTCTTC; cdr3_aa: CASGITGQTDEQFF
j_call: TRBJ2-2; clone_size: .; v_call: TRBV6-1; d_call: TRBD2; cdr3_nt: TGTGCCAGCAGTGGGGAGGGAAACACCGGGGAGCTGTTTTTT; cdr3_aa: CASSGEGNTGELFF
j_call: TRBJ2-7; clone_size: .; v_call: TRBV4-2; d_call: TRBD2; cdr3_nt: TGTGCCAGCAGCCGGGGGGGACTAGCCGATAGCTCCTACGAGCAGTACTTC; cdr3_aa: CASSRGGLADSSYEQYF
j_call: TRBJ1-6; clone_size: .; v_call: TRBV30; d_call: .; cdr3_nt: TGTGCCTGGAGTCGGGGGGGCAAACCCCTCCACTTT; cdr3_aa: CAWSRGGKPLHF
j_call: TRBJ2-3; clone_size: once; v_call: TRBV14; d_call: .; cdr3_nt: TGTGCCAGCAGCCAAGGTGTCCCAGGGGCTACGCAGTATTTT; cdr3_aa: CASSQGVPGATQYF
j_call: TRBJ2-7; clone_size: .; v_call: TRBV5-5; d_call: .; cdr3_nt: TGTGCCAGCAGCCTCGGGTTTAGCGTACTCTACGAGCAGTACTTC; cdr3_aa: CASSLGFSVLYEQYF
j_call: TRBJ1-1; clone_size: .; v_call: TRBV5-5; d_call: TRBD1; cdr3_nt: TGTGCCAGCAGCGATTCCGGGACAGGGGACACTGAAGCTTTCTTT; cdr3_aa: CASSDSGTGDTEAFF
j_call: TRBJ2-2; clone_size: .; v_call: TRBV6-4; d_call: .; cdr3_nt: TGTGCCAGCAGTGAAAACAGCCTTTCCACCGGGGAGCTGTTTTTT; cdr3_aa: CASSENSLSTGELFF
j_call: TRBJ1-3; clone_size: .; v_call: TRBV4-1; d_call: TRBD1; cdr3_nt: TGCGCCAGCAGCCAAGACCCAGGACAGGGGCCGGACACCATATATTTT; cdr3_aa: CASSQDPGQGPDTIYF
j_call: TRBJ2-5; clone_size: .; v_call: TRBV9; d_call: .; cdr3_nt: TGTGCCAGCAGCGTACGGGGAGAAGAGACCCAGTACTTC; cdr3_aa: CASSVRGEETQYF
j_call: TRBJ2-3; clone_size: .; v_call: TRBV9; d_call: TRBD2; cdr3_nt: TGTGCCAGCAGCGCCACCGGGACTAGCGGGCTCACAGATACGCAGTATTTT; cdr3_aa: CASSATGTSGLTDTQYF
j_call: TRBJ2-1; clone_size: .; v_call: TRBV4-2; d_call: TRBD2; cdr3_nt: TGTGCCAGCAGCCCCGAGGAGCGGGATTTGCTTGAGCAGTTCTTC; cdr3_aa: CASSPEERDLLEQFF
j_call: TRBJ1-5; clone_size: .; v_call: TRBV15; d_call: .; cdr3_nt: TGTGCCACCAGCAGAGATCTCAATCAGCCCCAGCATTTT; cdr3_aa: CATSRDLNQPQHF
j_call: TRBJ2-5; clone_size: .; v_call: TRBV5-8; d_call: .; cdr3_nt: TGTGCCAGCAGCAAGTGGGGACAAGTCCAAGAGACCCAGTACTTC; cdr3_aa: CASSKWGQVQETQYF
j_call: TRBJ2-6; clone_size: .; v_call: TRBV27; d_call: .; cdr3_nt: TGTGCCAGCAGTTTATCGGGCCTCTCTGGGGCCAACGTCCTGACTTTC; cdr3_aa: CASSLSGLSGANVLTF
j_call: TRBJ2-7; clone_size: .; v_call: TRBV5-1; d_call: TRBD2; cdr3_nt: TGCGCCAGCAGCCCGGGGGGGACTGAGTCCTACGAGCAGTACTTC; cdr3_aa: CASSPGGTESYEQYF
j_call: TRBJ1-4; clone_size: .; v_call: TRBV5-1; d_call: .; cdr3_nt: TGCGCCAGCAGCTTAGGAACAGGTGAAAAACTGTTTTTT; cdr3_aa: CASSLGTGEKLFF
j_call: TRBJ2-3; clone_size: .; v_call: TRBV28; d_call: TRBD2; cdr3_nt: TGTGCCAGCCTAGCGGGAGTTAGAGATACGCAGTATTTT; cdr3_aa: CASLAGVRDTQYF
j_call: TRBJ1-1; clone_size: .; v_call: TRBV4-1; d_call: TRBD1; cdr3_nt: TGCGCCAGCAGCCACCCGACAGGGGGTATCACTGAAGCTTTCTTT; cdr3_aa: CASSHPTGGITEAFF
j_call: TRBJ1-4; clone_size: .; v_call: TRBV10-3; d_call: .; cdr3_nt: TGTGCCATCAGTTCTTACCACATCCTCAGGGGACGGGATGAAAAACTGTTTTTT; cdr3_aa: CAISSYHILRGRDEKLFF